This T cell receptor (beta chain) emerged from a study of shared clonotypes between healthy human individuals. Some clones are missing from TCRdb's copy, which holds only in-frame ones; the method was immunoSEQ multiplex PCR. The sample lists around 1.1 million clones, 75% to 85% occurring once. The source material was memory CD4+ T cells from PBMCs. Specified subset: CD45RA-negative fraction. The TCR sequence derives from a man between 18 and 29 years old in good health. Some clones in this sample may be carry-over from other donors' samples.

CDR3 region: CASSLPTTGSFNNEQFF. The CDR3 nucleotides are TGTGCCAGCAGCCTCCCGACGACAGGGAGTTTCAACAATGAGCAGTTCTTC. The V and J genes are TRBV5-4 and TRBJ2-1; 7 bases line up with TRBD1. Losses at the gene ends were 4 bases for V and 5 bases for J; bases not matched to a gene: 15. This CDR3 has 17 amino acids. Germline V lookup: CDR1 SGHNT, CDR2 YYREEE (reference sequence).